This entry describes one T cell receptor (beta chain). This entry belongs to a study of blood T cell repertoires in COVID-19. Study summary: Collection of acute and convalescent COVID-19 samples took place in the United States, Italy and Spain. In each case, the material was cDNA or gDNA derived from T cells, B-cell-depleted T cells, or PBMCs.

The CDR3 sequence is 13 residues long. Looked up from germline, CDR1 is SGHNT and CDR2 is YYREEE (reference sequence). The junction had 6 bases not matched to a gene; V was cut back by 4 bases and J by 6 bases. Original processing methods: By means of reference gene primer amplification, nucleated cell counts were estimated. Method: immunoSEQ multiplex PCR; TCRdb's copy keeps in-frame clones and lacks some. V, J and clone size derive from that table, while D and trimming were established from the DNA sequence. Seen here are about 260,000 clones, under 90% observed once, and the top ten hold 7.5% to 10%.

Sequences were obtained from peripheral blood. V gene TRBV5-4 combines with J gene TRBJ1-2; 7 nucleotides line up with TRBD1. This TCR derives from a woman aged 45-60 years who had recovered from COVID-19. The CDR3 is CASSPGTADGYTF. The CDR3 region has the DNA TGTGCCAGCAGCCCAGGGACAGCAGATGGCTACACCTTC.